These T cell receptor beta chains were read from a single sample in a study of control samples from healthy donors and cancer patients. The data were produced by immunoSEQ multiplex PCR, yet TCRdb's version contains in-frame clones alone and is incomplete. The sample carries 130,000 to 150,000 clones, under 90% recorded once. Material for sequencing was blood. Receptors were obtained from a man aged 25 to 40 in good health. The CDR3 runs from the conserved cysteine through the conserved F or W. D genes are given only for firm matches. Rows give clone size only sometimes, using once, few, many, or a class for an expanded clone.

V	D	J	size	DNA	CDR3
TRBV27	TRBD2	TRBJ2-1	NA	TGTGCCAGCAGTTTATCGGGGTTTGCGGGAGGGCCGAACAATGAGCAGTTCTTC	CASSLSGFAGGPNNEQFF
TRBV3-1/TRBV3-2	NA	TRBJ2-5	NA	TGTGCCAGCAGCCAAATAACTGGCCCAGAGACCCAGTACTTC	CASSQITGPETQYF
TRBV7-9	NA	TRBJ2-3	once	TGTGCCAGCAGACCTACCGGGGGGCCCCGAGGAGATACGCAGTATTTT	CASRPTGGPRGDTQYF
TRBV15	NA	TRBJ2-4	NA	TGTGCCACCAGCAGAGACGACGGGCCTAACATTCAGTACTTC	CATSRDDGPNIQYF
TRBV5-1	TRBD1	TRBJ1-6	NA	TGCGCCAGCAGCTTGGGACAGGGGAAAAATTCACCCCTCCACTTT	CASSLGQGKNSPLHF
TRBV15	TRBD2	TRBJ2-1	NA	TGTGCCACCAGCAGAGATGGCAATAGCGGGAGTACGAATGCGTTCTTC	CATSRDGNSGSTNAFF
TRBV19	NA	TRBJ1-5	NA	TGTGCCAGTAGTTACAGGGTGGCTCAGCCCCAGCATTTT	CASSYRVAQPQHF
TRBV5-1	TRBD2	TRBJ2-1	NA	TGCGCCAGCAGCCTGGGACTAGCGGGAATTGTGGGGGATGAGCAGTTCTTC	CASSLGLAGIVGDEQFF
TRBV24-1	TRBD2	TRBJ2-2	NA	TGTGCCACCTCCCGGGGCGGGGGGGCGAACACCGGGGAGCTGTTTTTT	CATSRGGGANTGELFF
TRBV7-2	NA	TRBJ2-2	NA	TGTGCCAGCAGCTTTGGTCTAGTGGCCGGGGAGCTGTTTTTT	CASSFGLVAGELFF
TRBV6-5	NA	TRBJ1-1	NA	TGTGCCAGCAGTACCACAGACACGAACACTGAAGCTTTCTTT	CASSTTDTNTEAFF
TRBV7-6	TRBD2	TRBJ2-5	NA	TGTGCCAGCAGCTTAGTATTCGGGACTAGTCAAGAGACCCAGTACTTC	CASSLVFGTSQETQYF
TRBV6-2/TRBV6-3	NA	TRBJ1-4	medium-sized	TGTGCCAGCAGTCGCCCGGGCCGAGGGAACGAAAAACTGTTTTTT	CASSRPGRGNEKLFF
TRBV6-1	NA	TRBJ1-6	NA	TGTGCCAGCAGTGAAGCGGCAGGTAGTTCACCCCTCCACTTT	CASSEAAGSSPLHF
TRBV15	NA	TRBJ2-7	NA	TGTGCCACCAGCAGAGATATGGCTCCCCAGGCCGGCTACGAGCAGTACTTC	CATSRDMAPQAGYEQYF
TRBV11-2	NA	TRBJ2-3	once	TGTGCCAGCAGCTTAGAATACAAGGTCACGGCCACAGATACGCAGTATTTT	CASSLEYKVTATDTQYF
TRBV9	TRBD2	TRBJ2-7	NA	TGTGCCAGCAGCGTAGGTCCCTCTAGCGGGGGGAGCTACGAGCAGTACTTC	CASSVGPSSGGSYEQYF
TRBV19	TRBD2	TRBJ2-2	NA	TGTGCCAGTAGTATTACCGGGACTAGCCCCGGGGAGCTGTTTTTT	CASSITGTSPGELFF
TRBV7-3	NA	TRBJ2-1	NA	TGTGCCAGCAGCGTAACCGTAGGGGTCCCCAATGAGCAGTTCTTC	CASSVTVGVPNEQFF
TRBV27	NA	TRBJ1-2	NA	TGTGCCAGCAGTTTATCGACAGGAGGTAAATATGGCTACACCTTC	CASSLSTGGKYGYTF
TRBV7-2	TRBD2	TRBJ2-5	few	TGTGCCAGCAGCTTATTCTTGGCGGGAGAAGAGACCCAGTACTTC	CASSLFLAGEETQYF
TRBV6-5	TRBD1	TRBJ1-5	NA	TGTGCCAGCAGCCGGGACAGTCCGAATCAGCCCCAGCATTTT	CASSRDSPNQPQHF
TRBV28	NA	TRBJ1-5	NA	TGTGCCAGCAAAATGCAGGGTGAGCGCAATCAGCCCCAGCATTTT	CASKMQGERNQPQHF